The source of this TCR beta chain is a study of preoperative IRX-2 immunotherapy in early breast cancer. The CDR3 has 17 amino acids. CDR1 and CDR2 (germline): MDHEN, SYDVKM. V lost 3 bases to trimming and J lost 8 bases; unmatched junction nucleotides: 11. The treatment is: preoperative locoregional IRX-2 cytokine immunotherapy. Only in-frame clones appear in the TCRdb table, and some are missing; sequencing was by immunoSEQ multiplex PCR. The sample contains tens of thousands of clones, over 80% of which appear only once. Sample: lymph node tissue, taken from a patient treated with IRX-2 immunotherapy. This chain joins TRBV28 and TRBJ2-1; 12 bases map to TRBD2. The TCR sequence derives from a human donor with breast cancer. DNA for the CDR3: TGTGCCAGCAGTTTCACACTTCTAGCGGGAGGGCGGGATGAGCAGTTCTTC. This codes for CASSFTLLAGGRDEQFF.